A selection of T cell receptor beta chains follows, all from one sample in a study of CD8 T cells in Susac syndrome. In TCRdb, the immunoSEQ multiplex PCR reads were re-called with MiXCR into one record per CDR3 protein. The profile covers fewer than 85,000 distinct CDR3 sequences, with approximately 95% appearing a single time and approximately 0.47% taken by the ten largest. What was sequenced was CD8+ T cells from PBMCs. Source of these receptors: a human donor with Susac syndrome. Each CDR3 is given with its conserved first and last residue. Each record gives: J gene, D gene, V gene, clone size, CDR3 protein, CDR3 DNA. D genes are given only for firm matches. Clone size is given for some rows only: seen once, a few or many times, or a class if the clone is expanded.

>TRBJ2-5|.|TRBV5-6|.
CASSLALEVAETQYF
TGTGCCAGCAGCTTAGCCCTGGAGGTGGCAGAGACCCAGTACTTC
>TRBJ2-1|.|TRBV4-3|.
CASSQDPMGAVNEQFF
TGCGCCAGCAGCCAAGATCCCATGGGGGCGGTCAATGAGCAGTTCTTC
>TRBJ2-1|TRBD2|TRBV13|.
CASSLGRGGLAYNEQFF
TGTGCCAGCAGCTTAGGCCGTGGGGGACTAGCTTACAATGAGCAGTTCTTC
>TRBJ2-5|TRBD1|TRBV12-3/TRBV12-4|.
CASSEGTGRDQETQYF
TGTGCCAGCAGTGAGGGGACAGGGAGGGACCAAGAGACCCAGTACTTC
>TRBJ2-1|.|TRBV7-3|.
CASSLIVSSYNEQFF
TGTGCCAGCAGCTTAATAGTGAGCTCCTACAATGAGCAGTTCTTC
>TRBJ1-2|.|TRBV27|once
CASSLDGVNYGYTF
TGTGCCAGCAGTTTAGATGGGGTTAACTATGGCTACACCTTC
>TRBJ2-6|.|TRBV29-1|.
CSVRWLGSGANVLTF
TGCAGCGTTCGCTGGCTGGGCTCTGGGGCCAACGTCCTGACTTTC
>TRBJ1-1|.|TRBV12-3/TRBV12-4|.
CASSLGRDEAFF
TGTGCCAGCAGTTTAGGCAGGGACGAAGCTTTCTTT
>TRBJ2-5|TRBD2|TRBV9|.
CASSVGTSGNQYF
TGTGCCAGCAGCGTAGGGACTAGCGGGAACCAGTACTTC
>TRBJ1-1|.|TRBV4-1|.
CASSQVLDTEAFF
TGCGCCAGCAGCCAAGTTCTCGACACTGAAGCTTTCTTT
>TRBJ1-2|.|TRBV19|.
CASSNPRGGPDYTF
TGTGCCAGTAGTAACCCAAGGGGGGGTCCTGACTACACCTTC
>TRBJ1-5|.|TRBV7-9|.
CASSPDPEFSNQPQHF
TGTGCCAGCAGCCCAGACCCGGAGTTTAGCAATCAGCCCCAGCATTTT
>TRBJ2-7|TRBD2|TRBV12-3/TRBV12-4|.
CASGTSGDYEQYF
TGTGCCAGCGGGACTAGCGGGGACTACGAGCAGTACTTC